One sample yielded the 10 T cell receptor beta chains listed below, sequenced in a study of T-cell reconstitution after alpha-beta-depleted transplantation in children. Unique molecular identifiers were incorporated into the prepared TCRbeta library. Each CDR3 protein gets one entry after TCRdb re-called the PCR reads with MiXCR. The sample shows 80,000 or so distinct CDR3 sequences, 12% to 15% of them seen only once. The specimen comprised PBMCs, mostly from graft donor cells, sampled 180 days after TCRalphabeta/CD19-depleted stem cell transplant. These receptors all stem from a male patient aged 2-15 years who had a stem cell transplant for acute lymphoblastic leukemia, so the T cells may come from the graft donor.

V and J are TRBV4-3 and TRBJ2-6; unclear D gene. CDR3 length equals 15 residues. Germline values: CDR1 LGHNA, CDR2 YSLEER. Trimming removed 1 base from V and 1 base from J, with 5 bases in between. CDR3 sequence: CASSQVGSGANVLTF. CDR3 coding DNA: TGCGCCAGCAGCCAAGTAGGATCTGGGGCCAACGTCCTGACTTTC.

The J gene is TRBJ2-3, the V gene TRBV5-1; no clear D. Germline values: CDR1 SGHRS, CDR2 YFSETQ. This CDR3 is built from 17 residues. V lost 0 bases to trimming and J lost 0 bases, with 14 bases between them. CDR3 nucleotides: TGCGCCAGCAGCTTGGTTTCGTCATCGAAAAGCACAGATACGCAGTATTTT. As protein: CASSLVSSSKSTDTQYF.

The rearrangement joins TRBV20-1 to TRBJ2-7, with 9 bases aligning to TRBD2. V was pared by 4 bases and J by 2 bases, with 6 bases of the junction left unmatched. Germline CDR1 is DFQATT and CDR2 is SNEGSKA (reference sequence). The CDR3 loop spans 14 amino acids. CDR3 region: CSANIASGAYEQYF. In DNA, the CDR3 is TGCAGTGCTAACATAGCTAGCGGGGCCTACGAGCAGTACTTC.

V usage is TRBV7-2 and J usage is TRBJ2-7, with a weak D call TRBD2 (6 bases). V was pared by 5 bases and J by 5 bases, with 22 bases between. CDR1 and CDR2 from the germline V gene are SGHTA and FQGNSA. This CDR3 spans 16 amino acids. The CDR3 protein is CASSPYNGSPPDEQYF. The CDR3 DNA is TGTGCCAGCAGCCCCTACAACGGGAGCCCCCCTGACGAGCAGTACTTC.

V is TRBV5-1 and J is TRBJ2-1, with 13 nucleotides matching TRBD2. The V and J ends lost 4 bases and 8 bases, in that order; junction bases with no gene match: 9. Germline loops: CDR1 SGHRS, CDR2 YFSETQ. The CDR3 sequence is 16 residues long. This CDR3 is CASSAPGTSGMYEQFF. For the CDR3, the DNA is TGCGCCAGCAGCGCACCCGGGACTAGCGGGATGTATGAGCAGTTCTTC.

This clonotype was counted between two and nine times. V gene TRBV7-9 combines with J gene TRBJ1-6; D unclear. V was pared by 1 base and J by 8 bases, with 9 bases between. The CDR3 loop spans 14 amino acids. The germline CDR1 and CDR2 sequences are SEHNR and FQNEAQ (reference sequence). CDR3 in DNA: TGTGCCAGCAGCTTAGATCTCATGGATTCACCCCTCCACTTT. Translated, it gives CASSLDLMDSPLHF.

This clonotype was picked up many times. The J gene is TRBJ2-7, the V gene TRBV6-5; TRBD2 is a possible D gene (7 bases). The germline V gene encodes CDR1 MNHEY and CDR2 SVGAGI. V was shortened by 0 bases and J by 6 bases, with 21 bases between the two germline ends. This CDR3 is built from 17 residues. The CDR3, as DNA: TGTGCCAGCAGTTACTCGGGGCCAGGACTAGGGGGAGGCGAGCAGTACTTC. Protein sequence: CASSYSGPGLGGGEQYF.

This clonotype has only a few counts. The chain uses TRBV5-6 and TRBJ1-1; D uncertain. Germline CDR1 SGHDT, CDR2 YYEEEE. V was pared by 7 bases and J by 7 bases, with 20 bases between. The CDR3 extends over 14 amino acids. CDR3 protein: CASHFLHSRGEAFF. In DNA form, the CDR3 reads TGTGCCAGCCACTTCCTACATTCCAGAGGTGAAGCTTTCTTT.

The chain recombines TRBV4-2 with TRBJ2-5, with D possibly TRBD2 on 6 matching bases. Germline values: CDR1 LGHNA, CDR2 YNFKEQ. Trimming left V 0 bases short and J 2 bases short, with 16 bases between. The length of the CDR3 is 17 residues. In DNA, the CDR3 is TGTGCCAGCAGCCAAGATTTTAGGCGGGATGGTCAAGAGACCCAGTACTTC. Translated, it gives CASSQDFRRDGQETQYF.

This clonotype was found many times. The rearrangement uses TRBV12-3 or TRBV12-4 and TRBJ2-1, with unresolved D. The CDR3 has 14 residues. Trimming pared 2 bases from V and 12 bases from J, leaving 17 bases between. The DNA of the CDR3 is TGTGCCAGCAGTTTAATATCCGTGGTCTACGTGCAGTTCTTC. Amino acids: CASSLISVVYVQFF.